These T cell receptor beta chains were read from a single sample in a study of beta chain features in type 1 diabetes. Only in-frame clones appear in the TCRdb table, and some are missing; sequencing was by immunoSEQ multiplex PCR. Here the sample spans hundreds of thousands of clones, under 15% being singletons. Sequencing input: naive CD4+ T cells from blood. Receptor source: a man between 18 and 29 years old with type 1 diabetes. CDR3s include the opening cysteine and the closing phenylalanine or tryptophan. The D gene is left open where the match is weak. The size of a clone is reported for some rows only, either as once, few or many, or as a class for expanded clones.

V: TRBV5-1; size: few; D: -; J: TRBJ2-5; CDR3: CASSLGQEKETQYF; DNA: TGCGCCAGCAGCTTGGGACAGGAAAAAGAGACCCAGTACTTC
V: TRBV7-6; size: -; D: TRBD2; J: TRBJ2-1; CDR3: CASSLAATSGYNEQFF; DNA: TGTGCCAGCAGCTTAGCGGCGACTAGCGGGTATAATGAGCAGTTCTTC
V: TRBV2; size: -; D: TRBD1; J: TRBJ1-5; CDR3: CASTPGQGNQPQHF; DNA: TGTGCCAGCACCCCGGGACAGGGGAATCAGCCCCAGCATTTT
V: TRBV30; size: few; D: -; J: TRBJ2-1; CDR3: CACDWSYNEQFF; DNA: TGTGCCTGCGACTGGTCCTACAATGAGCAGTTCTTC
V: TRBV11-2; size: few; D: -; J: TRBJ2-2; CDR3: CASSLTRGELFF; DNA: TGTGCCAGCAGCCTTACAAGAGGGGAGCTGTTTTTT
V: TRBV6-1; size: -; D: -; J: TRBJ1-2; CDR3: CASSGYYGYTF; DNA: TGTGCCAGCAGTGGTTACTATGGCTACACCTTC
V: TRBV28; size: -; D: -; J: TRBJ1-5; CDR3: CASSLSDRQPQHF; DNA: TGTGCCAGCAGTTTATCTGACAGACAGCCCCAGCATTTT
V: TRBV5-1; size: few; D: -; J: TRBJ1-2; CDR3: CASSLGQEFNYGYTF; DNA: TGCGCCAGCAGCTTGGGACAAGAATTTAACTATGGCTACACCTTC
V: TRBV28; size: -; D: -; J: TRBJ2-6; CDR3: CASTLDGSSGANVLTF; DNA: TGTGCCAGCACCTTGGACGGGAGCTCTGGGGCCAACGTCCTGACTTTC
V: TRBV7-2; size: -; D: TRBD2; J: TRBJ2-4; CDR3: CASKRGGTKNIQYF; DNA: TGTGCCAGCAAGCGGGGGGGAACCAAAAACATTCAGTACTTC
V: TRBV13; size: -; D: -; J: TRBJ1-2; CDR3: CASSLMGADYGYTF; DNA: TGTGCCAGCAGCTTAATGGGGGCAGATTATGGCTACACCTTC
V: TRBV7-9; size: -; D: -; J: TRBJ1-1; CDR3: CASSSSAGSLEAFF; DNA: TGTGCCAGCAGCTCCTCGGCGGGGAGCTTAGAAGCTTTCTTT
V: TRBV5-1; size: -; D: -; J: TRBJ2-5; CDR3: CASSWEGQLPPGTQYF; DNA: TGCGCCAGCAGCTGGGAGGGACAGCTCCCGCCCGGGACCCAGTACTTC
V: TRBV13; size: -; D: -; J: TRBJ1-6; CDR3: CASSFVPGGDSPLHF; DNA: TGTGCCAGCAGCTTCGTACCCGGAGGGGATTCACCCCTCCACTTT
V: TRBV28; size: -; D: -; J: TRBJ1-1; CDR3: CATWAIHGDTEAFF; DNA: TGTGCCACTTGGGCCATCCATGGGGACACTGAAGCTTTCTTT
V: TRBV29-1; size: -; D: -; J: TRBJ1-1; CDR3: CSVVRQLIPEAFF; DNA: TGCAGCGTTGTTAGGCAATTAATACCTGAAGCTTTCTTT
V: TRBV5-1; size: -; D: -; J: TRBJ1-6; CDR3: CASSLVGPPTSPLHF; DNA: TGCGCCAGCAGCTTGGTGGGGCCTCCGACTTCACCCCTCCACTTT
V: TRBV5-6; size: few; D: -; J: TRBJ2-7; CDR3: CASSLGAGASYEQYF; DNA: TGTGCCAGCAGCTTGGGTGCCGGGGCCTCCTACGAGCAGTACTTC
V: TRBV29-1; size: few; D: TRBD2; J: TRBJ2-5; CDR3: CSIDTSGETQYF; DNA: TGCAGCATTGATACTAGCGGGGAGACCCAGTACTTC
V: TRBV5-1; size: once; D: TRBD2; J: TRBJ2-1; CDR3: CASSSSGVGSYPSEQFF; DNA: TGCGCCAGCAGCTCCAGCGGGGTCGGCAGCTACCCCTCTGAGCAGTTCTTC
V: TRBV7-9; size: few; D: -; J: TRBJ1-2; CDR3: CASSFQGAYGYTF; DNA: TGTGCCAGCAGCTTCCAGGGCGCCTATGGCTACACCTTC
V: TRBV5-8; size: few; D: -; J: TRBJ1-4; CDR3: CASSLAIDGKLFF; DNA: TGTGCCAGCAGCTTGGCGATTGATGGGAAACTGTTTTTT
V: TRBV6-1; size: few; D: TRBD1; J: TRBJ1-5; CDR3: CASSEQTGQGGNQPQHF; DNA: TGTGCCAGCAGTGAACAGACGGGACAGGGAGGCAATCAGCCCCAGCATTTT
V: TRBV12-5; size: -; D: TRBD1; J: TRBJ2-2; CDR3: CASGLGQGSELFF; DNA: TGTGCTAGTGGTTTGGGACAGGGAAGCGAGCTGTTTTTT
V: TRBV28; size: few; D: -; J: TRBJ2-5; CDR3: CASTTPQDRGETQYF; DNA: TGTGCCAGCACCACGCCACAGGACAGAGGGGAGACCCAGTACTTC
V: TRBV30; size: -; D: -; J: TRBJ2-5; CDR3: CAWTVGPEETQYF; DNA: TGTGCCTGGACCGTTGGGCCCGAAGAGACCCAGTACTTC
V: TRBV30; size: few; D: -; J: TRBJ1-6; CDR3: CAWSAGGLSSPLHF; DNA: TGTGCCTGGAGTGCGGGGGGATTGAGTTCACCCCTCCACTTT
V: TRBV25-1; size: -; D: TRBD2; J: TRBJ2-3; CDR3: CASTPRVAGGPGDTQYF; DNA: TGTGCCAGCACCCCGAGGGTAGCGGGGGGGCCGGGAGATACGCAGTATTTT
V: TRBV15; size: -; D: TRBD1; J: TRBJ2-7; CDR3: CATSREGGSTYEQYF; DNA: TGTGCCACCAGCAGAGAAGGGGGCAGTACCTACGAGCAGTACTTC
V: TRBV21-1; size: -; D: -; J: TRBJ2-7; CDR3: CASSKEGVAKIRTYEQYF; DNA: TGTGCCAGCAGCAAAGAGGGGGTAGCGAAAATCCGTACCTACGAGCAGTACTTC
V: TRBV6-5; size: -; D: TRBD1; J: TRBJ1-1; CDR3: CASIPGQGANTEAFF; DNA: TGTGCCAGCATCCCGGGACAGGGGGCGAACACTGAAGCTTTCTTT
V: TRBV18; size: few; D: -; J: TRBJ2-1; CDR3: CASSPQSNEQFF; DNA: TGTGCCAGCTCACCGCAGTCCAATGAGCAGTTCTTC
V: TRBV15; size: few; D: -; J: TRBJ2-5; CDR3: CATSRDRGSGETQYF; DNA: TGTGCCACCAGCAGAGATCGAGGCTCTGGGGAGACCCAGTACTTC
V: TRBV7-9; size: few; D: TRBD1; J: TRBJ1-1; CDR3: CASSPDRMNTEAFF; DNA: TGTGCCAGCAGCCCGGACAGGATGAACACTGAAGCTTTCTTT
V: TRBV30; size: -; D: -; J: TRBJ2-7; CDR3: CAWSTSGGAYEQYF; DNA: TGTGCCTGGAGCACTTCGGGCGGAGCCTACGAGCAGTACTTC
V: TRBV6-4; size: -; D: -; J: TRBJ1-2; CDR3: CATSPSGGERGYTF; DNA: TGTGCCACCTCCCCCTCCGGGGGTGAAAGAGGCTACACCTTC
V: TRBV4-1; size: -; D: TRBD1; J: TRBJ1-6; CDR3: CASSQVPTGTDNSPLHF; DNA: TGCGCCAGCAGCCAAGTCCCGACAGGGACAGATAATTCACCCCTCCACTTT
V: TRBV9; size: few; D: -; J: TRBJ1-1; CDR3: CASSPRTEVRGAVNTEAFF; DNA: TGTGCCAGCAGCCCCCGTACGGAGGTCAGGGGAGCGGTAAACACTGAAGCTTTCTTT
V: TRBV10-2; size: -; D: TRBD1; J: TRBJ2-5; CDR3: CASSEGQARQETQYF; DNA: TGCGCCAGCAGTGAGGGACAGGCCCGCCAAGAGACCCAGTACTTC
V: TRBV30; size: -; D: -; J: TRBJ1-1; CDR3: CAWTRGPGNTEAFF; DNA: TGTGCCTGGACTAGAGGACCTGGGAACACTGAAGCTTTCTTT
V: TRBV9; size: few; D: TRBD1; J: TRBJ1-4; CDR3: CASSAGQAATNEKLFF; DNA: TGTGCCAGCAGCGCTGGACAGGCCGCAACTAATGAAAAACTGTTTTTT
V: TRBV2; size: few; D: -; J: TRBJ2-7; CDR3: CASTPGVQYEQYF; DNA: TGTGCCAGCACCCCTGGGGTCCAATACGAGCAGTACTTC
V: TRBV6-6; size: few; D: TRBD1; J: TRBJ2-3; CDR3: CASSIGTATDTQYF; DNA: TGTGCCAGCAGTATCGGGACAGCCACAGATACGCAGTATTTT
V: TRBV5-1; size: -; D: -; J: TRBJ2-6; CDR3: CASSLVGHLNVLTF; DNA: TGCGCCAGCAGCTTGGTTGGACACCTCAACGTCCTGACTTTC
V: TRBV6-5; size: few; D: TRBD1; J: TRBJ1-5; CDR3: CASSATGGPQPQHF; DNA: TGTGCCAGCAGCGCTACAGGGGGACCACAGCCCCAGCATTTT
V: TRBV10-3; size: -; D: -; J: TRBJ2-5; CDR3: CAISDVKGMETQYF; DNA: TGTGCCATCAGTGATGTTAAGGGGATGGAGACCCAGTACTTC
V: TRBV9; size: -; D: -; J: TRBJ1-1; CDR3: CASSSPLGRSEGSEAFF; DNA: TGTGCCAGCAGCTCTCCGCTCGGTCGGAGTGAGGGTAGTGAAGCTTTCTTT
V: TRBV7-9; size: -; D: -; J: TRBJ1-5; CDR3: CASSPLYGQPQHF; DNA: TGTGCCAGCAGCCCCCTTTATGGGCAGCCCCAGCATTTT
V: TRBV6-5; size: few; D: -; J: TRBJ2-5; CDR3: CASRTLAPETQYF; DNA: TGTGCCAGCAGAACCCTAGCGCCAGAGACCCAGTACTTC
V: TRBV28; size: few; D: -; J: TRBJ2-5; CDR3: CASSRGGAETQYF; DNA: TGTGCCAGCAGTCGCGGGGGCGCGGAGACCCAGTACTTC
V: TRBV5-6; size: few; D: TRBD2; J: TRBJ2-3; CDR3: CASSFTLGLAADTQYF; DNA: TGTGCCAGCAGCTTCACGTTGGGACTAGCTGCAGATACGCAGTATTTT
V: TRBV19; size: -; D: TRBD1; J: TRBJ1-2; CDR3: CASSIAYRGGGYTF; DNA: TGTGCCAGTAGTATAGCCTACAGGGGCGGTGGCTACACCTTC
V: TRBV4-1; size: few; D: -; J: TRBJ2-7; CDR3: CASSQDLGYEQYF; DNA: TGCGCCAGCAGCCAAGATCTGGGCTACGAGCAGTACTTC
V: TRBV30; size: few; D: -; J: TRBJ2-3; CDR3: CAWSTGSDTQYF; DNA: TGTGCCTGGAGTACAGGATCAGATACGCAGTATTTT